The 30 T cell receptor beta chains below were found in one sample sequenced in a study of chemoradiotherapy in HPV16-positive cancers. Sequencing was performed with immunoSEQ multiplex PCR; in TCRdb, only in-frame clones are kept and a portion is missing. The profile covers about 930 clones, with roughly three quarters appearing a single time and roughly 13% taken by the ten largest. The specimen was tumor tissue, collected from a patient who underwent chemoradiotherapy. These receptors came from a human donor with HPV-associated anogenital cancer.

As DNA, the CDR3 is TGTGCCAGCAGCCGCACAGGGGGGTATAGCAATCAGCCCCAGCATTTT. This translates into CASSRTGGYSNQPQHF. V is TRBV7-9 and J is TRBJ1-5, with 8 bases fitting TRBD1. CDR3 size: 16 residues. V shed 5 bases, J shed 0 bases, and the junction held 6 bases outside the gene matches. Germline CDR1 is SEHNR and CDR2 is FQNEAQ (reference sequence).

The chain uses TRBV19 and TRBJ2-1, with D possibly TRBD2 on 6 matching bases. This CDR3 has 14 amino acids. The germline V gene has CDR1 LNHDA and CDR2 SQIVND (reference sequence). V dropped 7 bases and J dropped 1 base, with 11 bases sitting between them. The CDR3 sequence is CASKGRGSYNEQFF. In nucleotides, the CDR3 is TGTGCCAGTAAAGGCCGGGGGTCCTACAATGAGCAGTTCTTC.

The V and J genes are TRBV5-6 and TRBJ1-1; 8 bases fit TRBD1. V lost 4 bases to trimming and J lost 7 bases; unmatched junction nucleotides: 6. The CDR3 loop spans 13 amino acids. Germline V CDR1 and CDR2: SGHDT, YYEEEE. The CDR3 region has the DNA TGTGCCAGCAGCGCGGACAGGGAGGGTGAAGCTTTCTTT. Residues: CASSADREGEAFF.

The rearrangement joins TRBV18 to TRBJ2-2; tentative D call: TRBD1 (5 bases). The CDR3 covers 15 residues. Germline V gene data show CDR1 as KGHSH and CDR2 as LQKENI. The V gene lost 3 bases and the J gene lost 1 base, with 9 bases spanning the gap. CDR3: CASSPLDKNTGELFF. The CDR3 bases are TGTGCCAGCTCACCCCTGGACAAGAACACCGGGGAGCTGTTTTTT.

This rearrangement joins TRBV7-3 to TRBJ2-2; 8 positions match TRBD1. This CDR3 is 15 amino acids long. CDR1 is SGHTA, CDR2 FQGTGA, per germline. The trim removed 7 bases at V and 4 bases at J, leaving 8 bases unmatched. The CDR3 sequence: CASKLQGGVTGELFF. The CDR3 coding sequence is TGTGCCAGCAAGTTACAGGGGGGTGTCACCGGGGAGCTGTTTTTT. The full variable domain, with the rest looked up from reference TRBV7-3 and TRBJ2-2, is GAGVSQTPSNKVTEKGKYVELRCDPISGHTALYWYRQSLGQGPEFLIYFQGTGAADDSGLPNDRFFAVRPEGSVSTLKIQRTERGDSAVYLCASKLQGGVTGELFFGEGSRLTVL.

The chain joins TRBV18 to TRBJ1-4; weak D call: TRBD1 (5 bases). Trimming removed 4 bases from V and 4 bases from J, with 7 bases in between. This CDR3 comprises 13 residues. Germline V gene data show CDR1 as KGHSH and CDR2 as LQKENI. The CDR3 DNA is TGTGCCAGCTCACTCGACAGTAATGAAAAACTGTTTTTT. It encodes CASSLDSNEKLFF.

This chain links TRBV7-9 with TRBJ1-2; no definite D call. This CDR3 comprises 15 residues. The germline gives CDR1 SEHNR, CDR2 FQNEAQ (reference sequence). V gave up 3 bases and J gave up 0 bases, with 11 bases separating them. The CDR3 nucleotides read TGTGCCAGCAGCTTGGAGCCCGCAGCTAACTATGGCTACACCTTC. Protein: CASSLEPAANYGYTF. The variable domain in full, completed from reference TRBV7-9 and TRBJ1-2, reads DTGVSQNPRHKITKRGQNVTFRCDPISEHNRLYWYRQTLGQGPEFLTYFQNEAQLEKSRLLSDRFSAERPKGSFSTLEIQRTEQGDSAMYLCASSLEPAANYGYTFGSGTRLTVV.

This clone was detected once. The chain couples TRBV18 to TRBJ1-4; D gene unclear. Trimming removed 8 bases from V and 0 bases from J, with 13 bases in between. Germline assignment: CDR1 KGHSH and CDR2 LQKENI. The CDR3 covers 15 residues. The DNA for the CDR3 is TGTGCCAGCAACCGAGGGCCGTCAACTAATGAAAAACTGTTTTTT. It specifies CASNRGPSTNEKLFF.

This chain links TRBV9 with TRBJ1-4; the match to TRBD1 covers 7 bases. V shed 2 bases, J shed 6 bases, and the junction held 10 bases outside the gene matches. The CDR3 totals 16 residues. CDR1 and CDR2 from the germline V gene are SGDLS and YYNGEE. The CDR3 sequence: CASSVGLTGLYEKLFF. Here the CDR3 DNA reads TGTGCCAGCAGCGTCGGACTGACAGGGTTGTATGAAAAACTGTTTTTT.

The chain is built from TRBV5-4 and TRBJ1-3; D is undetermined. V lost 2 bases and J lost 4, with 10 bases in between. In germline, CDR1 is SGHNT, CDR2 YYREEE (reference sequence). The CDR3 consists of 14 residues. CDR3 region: CASSFSAGGNTIYF. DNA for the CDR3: TGTGCCAGCAGCTTCTCGGCGGGGGGAAACACCATATATTTT.

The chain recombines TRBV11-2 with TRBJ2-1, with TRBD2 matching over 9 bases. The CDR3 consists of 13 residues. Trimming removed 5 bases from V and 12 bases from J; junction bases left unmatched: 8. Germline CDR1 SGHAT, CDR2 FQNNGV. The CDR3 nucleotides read TGTGCCAGCAGCCCAGGTCTAGCGGGAATGCAGTTCTTC. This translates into CASSPGLAGMQFF.

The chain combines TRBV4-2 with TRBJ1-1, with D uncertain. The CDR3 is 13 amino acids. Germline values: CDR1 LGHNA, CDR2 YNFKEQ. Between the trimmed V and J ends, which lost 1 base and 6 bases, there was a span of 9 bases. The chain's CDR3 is CASSQVPESEAFF. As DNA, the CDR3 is TGTGCCAGCAGCCAAGTGCCAGAATCTGAAGCTTTCTTT.

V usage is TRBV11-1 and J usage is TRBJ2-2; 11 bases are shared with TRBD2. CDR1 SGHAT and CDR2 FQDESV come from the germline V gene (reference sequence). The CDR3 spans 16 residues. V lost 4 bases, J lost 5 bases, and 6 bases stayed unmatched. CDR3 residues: CASSSLAGGRTGELFF. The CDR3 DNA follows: TGTGCCAGCAGCTCCCTAGCGGGGGGTAGGACCGGGGAGCTGTTTTTT.

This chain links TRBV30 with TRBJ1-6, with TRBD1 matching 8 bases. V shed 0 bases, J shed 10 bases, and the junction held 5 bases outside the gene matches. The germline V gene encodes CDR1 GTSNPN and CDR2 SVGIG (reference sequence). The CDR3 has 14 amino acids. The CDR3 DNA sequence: TGTGCCTGGAGTGTAGGACAGGGAAGCTCACCCCTCCACTTT. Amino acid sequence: CAWSVGQGSSPLHF.

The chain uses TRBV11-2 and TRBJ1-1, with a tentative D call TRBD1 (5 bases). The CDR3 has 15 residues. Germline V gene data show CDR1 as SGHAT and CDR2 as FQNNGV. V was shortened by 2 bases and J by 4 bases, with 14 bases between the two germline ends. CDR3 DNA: TGTGCCAGCAGCTTAATCCAGGGAATGGGCACTGAAGCTTTCTTT. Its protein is CASSLIQGMGTEAFF.

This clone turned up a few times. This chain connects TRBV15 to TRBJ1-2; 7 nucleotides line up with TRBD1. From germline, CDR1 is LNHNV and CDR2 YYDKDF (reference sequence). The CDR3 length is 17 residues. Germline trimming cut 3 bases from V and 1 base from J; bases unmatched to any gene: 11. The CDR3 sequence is CATSRPTGLGVNYGYTF. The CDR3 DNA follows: TGTGCCACCAGCAGGCCGACAGGGCTAGGGGTTAACTATGGCTACACCTTC.

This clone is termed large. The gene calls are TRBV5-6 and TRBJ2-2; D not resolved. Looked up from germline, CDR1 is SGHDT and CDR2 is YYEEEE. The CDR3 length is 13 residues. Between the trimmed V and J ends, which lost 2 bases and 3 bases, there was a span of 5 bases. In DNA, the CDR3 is TGTGCCAGCAGCTTAACCGACACCGGGGAGCTGTTTTTT. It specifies CASSLTDTGELFF.

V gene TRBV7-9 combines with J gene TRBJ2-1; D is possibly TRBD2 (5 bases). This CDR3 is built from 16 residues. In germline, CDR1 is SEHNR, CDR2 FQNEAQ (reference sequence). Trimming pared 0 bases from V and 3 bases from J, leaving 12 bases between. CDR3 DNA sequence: TGTGCCAGCAGCTTAGCGGTGACTACCGACTACAATGAGCAGTTCTTC. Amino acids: CASSLAVTTDYNEQFF.

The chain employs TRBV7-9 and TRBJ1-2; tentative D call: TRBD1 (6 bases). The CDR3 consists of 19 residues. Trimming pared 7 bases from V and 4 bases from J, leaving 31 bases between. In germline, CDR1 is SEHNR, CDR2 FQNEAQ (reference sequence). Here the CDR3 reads CASIPTPTEGGARGYGYTF. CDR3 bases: TGTGCCAGCATCCCAACCCCCACCGAGGGGGGGGCTAGAGGCTATGGCTACACCTTC.

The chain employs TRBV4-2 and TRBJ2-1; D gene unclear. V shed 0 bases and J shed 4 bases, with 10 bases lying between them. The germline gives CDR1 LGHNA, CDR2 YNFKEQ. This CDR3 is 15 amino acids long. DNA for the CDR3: TGTGCCAGCAGCCAAGATAGGGATCCATACAATGAGCAGTTCTTC. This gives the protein CASSQDRDPYNEQFF.

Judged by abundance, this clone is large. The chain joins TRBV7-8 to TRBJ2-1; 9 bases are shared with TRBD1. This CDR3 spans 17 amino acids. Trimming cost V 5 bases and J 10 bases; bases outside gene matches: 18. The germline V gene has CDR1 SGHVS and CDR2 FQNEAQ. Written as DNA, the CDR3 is TGTGCCAGCAGCCCCGAAAGGACAGGGGCTTTAATGGGGGAGCAGTTCTTC. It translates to CASSPERTGALMGEQFF.

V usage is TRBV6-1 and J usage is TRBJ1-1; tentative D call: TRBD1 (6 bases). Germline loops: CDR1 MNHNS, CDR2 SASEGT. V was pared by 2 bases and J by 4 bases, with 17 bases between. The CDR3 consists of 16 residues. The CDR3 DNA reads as TGTGCCAGCAGTGAATCCCCGGAAGGGGGGGGCACTGAAGCTTTCTTT. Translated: CASSESPEGGGTEAFF.

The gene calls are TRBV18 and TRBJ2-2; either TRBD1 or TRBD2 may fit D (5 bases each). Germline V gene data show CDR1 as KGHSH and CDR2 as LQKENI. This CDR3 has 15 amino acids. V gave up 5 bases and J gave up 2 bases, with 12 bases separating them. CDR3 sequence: CASSAGTANTGELFF. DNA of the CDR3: TGTGCCAGCTCAGCCGGGACGGCTAACACCGGGGAGCTGTTTTTT.

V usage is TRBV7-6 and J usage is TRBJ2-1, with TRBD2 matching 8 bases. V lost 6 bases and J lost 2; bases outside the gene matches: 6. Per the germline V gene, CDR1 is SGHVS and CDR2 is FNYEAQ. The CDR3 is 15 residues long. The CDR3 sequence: CASRPTGGAYNEQFF. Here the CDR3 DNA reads TGTGCCAGCAGACCTACCGGGGGGGCCTACAATGAGCAGTTCTTC.

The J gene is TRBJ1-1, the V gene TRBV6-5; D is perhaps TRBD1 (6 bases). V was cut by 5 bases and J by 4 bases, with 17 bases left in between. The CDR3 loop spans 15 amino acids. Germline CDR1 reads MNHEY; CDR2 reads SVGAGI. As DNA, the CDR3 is TGTGCCAGCAGTCCTCAGGGGAGGTGGAGCACTGAAGCTTTCTTT. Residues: CASSPQGRWSTEAFF.

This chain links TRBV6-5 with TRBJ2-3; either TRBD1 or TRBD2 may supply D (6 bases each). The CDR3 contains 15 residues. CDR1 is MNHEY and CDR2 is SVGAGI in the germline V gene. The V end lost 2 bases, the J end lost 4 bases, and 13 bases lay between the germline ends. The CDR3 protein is CASSYRRGVADTQYF. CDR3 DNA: TGTGCCAGCAGTTACAGGAGGGGGGTGGCAGATACGCAGTATTTT.

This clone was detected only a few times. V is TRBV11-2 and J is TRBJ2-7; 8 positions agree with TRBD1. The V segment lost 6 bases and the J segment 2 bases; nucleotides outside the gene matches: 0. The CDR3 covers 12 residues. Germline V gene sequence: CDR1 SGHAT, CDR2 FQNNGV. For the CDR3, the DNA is TGTGCCAGCAGGGGACAGGCCTACGAGCAGTACTTC. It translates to CASRGQAYEQYF.

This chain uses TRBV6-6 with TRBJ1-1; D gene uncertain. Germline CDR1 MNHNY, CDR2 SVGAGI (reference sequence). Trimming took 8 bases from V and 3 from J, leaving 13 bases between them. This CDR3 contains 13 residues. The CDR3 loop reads CASLEPRDTEAFF. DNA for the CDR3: TGTGCCAGCCTCGAACCCCGGGACACTGAAGCTTTCTTT.

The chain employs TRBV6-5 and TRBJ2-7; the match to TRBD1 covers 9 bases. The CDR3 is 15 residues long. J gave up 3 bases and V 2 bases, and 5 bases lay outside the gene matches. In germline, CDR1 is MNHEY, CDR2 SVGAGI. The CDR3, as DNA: TGTGCCAGCAGTTACGGGGGGACAGGGTACTACGAGCAGTACTTC. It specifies CASSYGGTGYYEQYF.

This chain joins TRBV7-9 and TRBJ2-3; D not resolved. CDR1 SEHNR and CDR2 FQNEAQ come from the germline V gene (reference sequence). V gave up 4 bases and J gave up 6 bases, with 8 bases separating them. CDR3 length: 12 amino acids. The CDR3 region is CASSSPTDTQYF. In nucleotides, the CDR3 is TGTGCCAGCAGCTCCCCGACGGATACGCAGTATTTT.